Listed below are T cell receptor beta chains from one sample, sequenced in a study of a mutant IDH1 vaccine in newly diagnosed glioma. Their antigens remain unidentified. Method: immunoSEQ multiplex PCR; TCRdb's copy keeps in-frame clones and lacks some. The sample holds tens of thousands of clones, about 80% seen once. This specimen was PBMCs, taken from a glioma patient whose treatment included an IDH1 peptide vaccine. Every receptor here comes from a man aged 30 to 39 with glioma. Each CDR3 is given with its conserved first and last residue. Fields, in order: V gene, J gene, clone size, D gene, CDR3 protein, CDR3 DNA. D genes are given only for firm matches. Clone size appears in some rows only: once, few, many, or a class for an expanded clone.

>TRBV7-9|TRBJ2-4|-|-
CASSFVPGLKNIQYF
TGTGCCAGCAGCTTCGTACCGGGCCTCAAAAACATTCAGTACTTC
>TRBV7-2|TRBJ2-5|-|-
CASSYPASQTQYF
TGTGCCAGCAGCTACCCGGCTTCCCAGACCCAGTACTTC
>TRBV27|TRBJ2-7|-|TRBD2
CASSPSSGALYEQYF
TGTGCCAGCAGTCCCTCCAGCGGGGCCCTCTACGAGCAGTACTTC
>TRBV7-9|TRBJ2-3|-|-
CASSGWTDTQYF
TGTGCCAGCAGTGGTTGGACAGATACGCAGTATTTT
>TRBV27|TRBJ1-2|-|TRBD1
CASSLSRTGRNYGYTF
TGTGCCAGCAGTTTATCCCGGACAGGGCGGAACTATGGCTACACCTTC
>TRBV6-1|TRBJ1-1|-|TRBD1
CATTSLTGVVAEAFF
TGTGCCACGACATCTCTGACAGGGGTGGTCGCTGAAGCTTTCTTT
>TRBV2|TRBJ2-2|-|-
CASSEGPENTGELFF
TGTGCCAGCAGTGAGGGACCAGAGAACACCGGGGAGCTGTTTTTT
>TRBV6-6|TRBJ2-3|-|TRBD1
CASSYRRQGAADTQYF
TGTGCCAGCAGTTACCGCAGACAGGGGGCTGCAGATACGCAGTATTTT
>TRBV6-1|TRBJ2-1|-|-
CASSEVEIYNEQFF
TGTGCCAGCAGTGAAGTTGAAATCTACAATGAGCAGTTCTTC
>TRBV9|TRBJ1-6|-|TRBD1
CASSVATGDSPLHF
TGTGCCAGCAGCGTAGCCACAGGGGACTCACCCCTCCACTTT
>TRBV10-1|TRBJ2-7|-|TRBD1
CASRGPPGQGEEQYF
TGCGCCAGCAGGGGGCCCCCGGGACAGGGGGAAGAGCAGTACTTC
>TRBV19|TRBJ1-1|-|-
CASTYRERTEAFF
TGTGCCAGCACCTACAGGGAGCGGACTGAAGCTTTCTTT
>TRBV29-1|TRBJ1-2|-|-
CSVDVSLTVVNGYTF
TGCAGCGTTGACGTTTCGTTAACCGTAGTAAATGGCTACACCTTC
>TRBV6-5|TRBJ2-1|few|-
CASSSRGTWTYNEQFF
TGTGCCAGCAGTTCTAGGGGAACGTGGACCTACAATGAGCAGTTCTTC
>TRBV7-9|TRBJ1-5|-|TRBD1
CASSRTGRNQPQHF
TGTGCCAGCAGCCGGACAGGGCGCAATCAGCCCCAGCATTTT
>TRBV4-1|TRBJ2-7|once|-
CASSQVKAGASYEQYF
TGCGCCAGCAGCCAAGTCAAGGCGGGGGCGTCCTACGAGCAGTACTTC
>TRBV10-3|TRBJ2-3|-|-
CAISDPSLQGRENTDTQYF
TGTGCCATCAGTGACCCCTCCCTACAGGGGAGGGAGAACACAGATACGCAGTATTTT
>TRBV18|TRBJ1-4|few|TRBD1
CASSPGQEVREKLFF
TGTGCCAGCTCACCGGGACAGGAAGTACGGGAAAAACTGTTTTTT
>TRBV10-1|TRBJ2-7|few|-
CASSPPGAYEQYF
TGCGCCAGCAGCCCGCCAGGGGCCTACGAGCAGTACTTC
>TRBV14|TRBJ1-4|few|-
CASSRGGLRANEKLFF
TGTGCCAGCAGCCGAGGGGGGTTGCGGGCTAATGAAAAACTGTTTTTT
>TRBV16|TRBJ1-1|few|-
CASSQMGHRAAEAFF
TGTGCCAGCAGCCAGATGGGACACCGGGCGGCTGAAGCTTTCTTT
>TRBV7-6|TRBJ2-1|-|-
CASSLGPYNEQFF
TGTGCCAGCAGCTTGGGGCCCTACAATGAGCAGTTCTTC
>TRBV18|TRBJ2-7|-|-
CASSPSRAAYEQYF
TGTGCCAGCTCACCCTCACGTGCAGCCTACGAGCAGTACTTC
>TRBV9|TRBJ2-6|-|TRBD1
CASGHRGSSGANVLTF
TGTGCCAGCGGGCACAGGGGAAGCTCTGGGGCCAACGTCCTGACTTTC
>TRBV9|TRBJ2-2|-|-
CASSVDLGDTGELFF
TGTGCCAGCAGCGTAGATTTGGGAGACACCGGGGAGCTGTTTTTT
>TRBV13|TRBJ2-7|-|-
CASSLEGYEQYF
TGTGCCAGCAGCTTAGAGGGGTACGAGCAGTACTTC
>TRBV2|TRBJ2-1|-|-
CASKGGVSYNEQFF
TGTGCCAGCAAGGGCGGGGTATCTTACAATGAGCAGTTCTTC
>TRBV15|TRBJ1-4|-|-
CATSRAAEINEKLFF
TGTGCCACCAGCAGAGCAGCGGAGATTAATGAAAAACTGTTTTTT
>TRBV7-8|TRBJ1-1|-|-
CASSLAVGQGAFF
TGTGCCAGCAGCTTAGCGGTAGGTCAGGGAGCTTTCTTT
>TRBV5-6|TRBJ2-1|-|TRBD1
CASSLDRGTNEQFF
TGTGCCAGCAGCTTAGACAGGGGTACCAATGAGCAGTTCTTC
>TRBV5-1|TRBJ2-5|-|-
CASSWDRERETQYF
TGCGCCAGCAGCTGGGACCGGGAGAGGGAGACCCAGTACTTC
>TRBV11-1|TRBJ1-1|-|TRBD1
CASSLGGQGALGGTEAFF
TGTGCCAGCAGCTTAGGTGGCCAGGGGGCGCTCGGTGGGACTGAAGCTTTCTTT
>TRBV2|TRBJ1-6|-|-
CASSGEADSPLHF
TGTGCCAGCAGTGGGGAGGCGGATTCACCCCTCCACTTT
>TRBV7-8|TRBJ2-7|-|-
CASSLLVRVSEQYF
TGTGCCAGCAGCTTATTGGTCAGGGTGAGTGAGCAGTACTTC
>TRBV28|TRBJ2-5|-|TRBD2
CASKTSGGPWTQYF
TGTGCCAGCAAGACTAGCGGGGGCCCATGGACCCAGTACTTC
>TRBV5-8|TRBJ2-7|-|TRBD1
CASSLYGTGMYEQYF
TGTGCCAGCAGCTTGTATGGGACAGGGATGTACGAGCAGTACTTC
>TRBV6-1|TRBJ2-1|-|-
CASTDGTSVGQFF
TGTGCCAGCACCGACGGGACCTCCGTCGGGCAGTTCTTC
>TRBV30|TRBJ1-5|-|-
CAWRAGSNQPQHF
TGTGCCTGGAGAGCAGGGAGCAATCAGCCCCAGCATTTT
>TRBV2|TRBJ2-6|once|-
CASSDGSGANVLTF
TGTGCCAGCAGTGATGGGTCTGGGGCCAACGTCCTGACTTTC
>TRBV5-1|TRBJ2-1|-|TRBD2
CASSLEAGGYNEQFF
TGCGCCAGCAGCTTGGAAGCGGGAGGGTACAATGAGCAGTTCTTC
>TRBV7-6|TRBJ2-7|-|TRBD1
CASSLYGDRLGEQYF
TGTGCCAGCAGCTTATACGGGGACAGGTTGGGAGAGCAGTACTTC
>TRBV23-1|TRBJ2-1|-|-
CASSQDGVPSYNEQFF
TGCGCCAGCAGTCAGGACGGGGTACCTTCCTACAATGAGCAGTTCTTC
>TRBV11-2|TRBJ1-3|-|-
CASSLAYSTGHRSGNTIYF
TGTGCCAGCAGCTTAGCCTATTCGACTGGACACCGCTCTGGAAACACCATATATTTT
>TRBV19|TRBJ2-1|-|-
CASSIWMVASSYNEQFF
TGTGCCAGTAGTATTTGGATGGTGGCTTCCTCCTACAATGAGCAGTTCTTC
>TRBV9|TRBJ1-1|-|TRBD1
CASSSSRGVPEAFF
TGTGCCAGCAGCAGTTCCAGGGGGGTGCCTGAAGCTTTCTTT
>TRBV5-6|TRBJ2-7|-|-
CASSLEGDYEQYF
TGTGCCAGCAGCTTGGAAGGTGATTACGAGCAGTACTTC
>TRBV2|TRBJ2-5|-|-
CASSEYYGTQYF
TGTGCCAGCAGTGAATATTATGGGACCCAGTACTTC
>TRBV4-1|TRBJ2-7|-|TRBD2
CASSQDWTSGGYEQYF
TGCGCCAGCAGCCAAGACTGGACTAGCGGTGGATACGAGCAGTACTTC